This TCR beta chain was documented in a study of blood T cell repertoires in COVID-19. The V end was cut by 5 bases, the J end by 1 base, with 8 bases between. The CDR3 runs 13 residues. Germline V gene sequence: CDR1 SGHTA, CDR2 FQGTGA. Sequenced by immunoSEQ multiplex PCR; TCRdb stores in-frame clones only, minus some. The sample includes around 99,000 clones, over 60% of them seen just once. The V and J genes are TRBV7-3 and TRBJ1-1; D unresolved. This TCR came from a man in his 70s with acute or convalescent COVID-19. The sequenced material came from peripheral blood. CDR3 in DNA: TGTGCCAGCAGCCGATTACAGAACACTGAAGCTTTCTTT. It translates to CASSRLQNTEAFF.